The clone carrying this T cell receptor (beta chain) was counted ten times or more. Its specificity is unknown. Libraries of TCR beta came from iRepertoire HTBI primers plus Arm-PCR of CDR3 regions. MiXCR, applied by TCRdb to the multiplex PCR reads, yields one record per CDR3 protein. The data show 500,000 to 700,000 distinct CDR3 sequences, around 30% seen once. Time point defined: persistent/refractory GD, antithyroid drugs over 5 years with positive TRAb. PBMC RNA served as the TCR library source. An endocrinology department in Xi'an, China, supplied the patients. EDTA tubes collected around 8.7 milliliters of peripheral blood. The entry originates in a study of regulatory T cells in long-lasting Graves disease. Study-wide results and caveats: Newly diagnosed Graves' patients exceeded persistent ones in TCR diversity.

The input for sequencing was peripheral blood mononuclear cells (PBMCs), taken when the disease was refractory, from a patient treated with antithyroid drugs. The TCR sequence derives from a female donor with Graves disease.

The chain's CDR3 is CASSLSLAGAWETQYF. In nucleotides, the CDR3 is TGTGCCAGCAGCTTAAGCCTAGCGGGAGCGTGGGAGACCCAGTACTTC. The rearrangement uses TRBV7-2 and TRBJ2-5; 10 bases agree with TRBD2. The V gene end was trimmed by 2 bases and the J gene end by 5 bases; junction bases not matched to a gene: 8. The germline CDR1 and CDR2 sequences are SGHTA and FQGNSA. This CDR3 is built from 16 residues.